This TCR beta chain was sequenced during a study of lymphopenia after photon versus proton radiotherapy. Findings and caveats of the study: In patients who died, overall survival fell as post-nadir TCR diversity dropped more. Better survival with proton therapy was suggested as possible, not demonstrated.

With regard to this clone: Its antigen is currently unknown.

V trimming: 1 base; J trimming: 6 bases; junction bases outside the gene matches: 3. CDR1 and CDR2 from the germline V gene are LNHNV and YYDKDF (reference sequence). This CDR3 has 14 amino acids. Repertoires were generated with immunoSEQ multiplex PCR, while TCRdb's copy carries only in-frame clones and drops some. This table has 25,000 to 30,000 clones, roughly 89% appearing once. This clonotype was sampled from a woman in her fifties or sixties with cholangiocarcinoma. Some clones in this sample may be carry-over from other donors' samples. This sequence joins TRBV15 and TRBJ1-2; 9 nucleotides match TRBD1. The sequenced sample was peripheral blood, obtained from a patient treated with proton-based radiotherapy. The CDR3 DNA follows: TGTGCCACCAGCAGAGGGGACAGGGTAAATGGCTACACCTTC. Translating gives CATSRGDRVNGYTF. The full variable domain, completed using reference TRBV15 and TRBJ1-2, is DAMVIQNPRYQVTQFGKPVTLSCSQTLNHNVMYWYQQKSSQAPKLLFHYYDKDFNNEADTPDNFQSRRPNTSFCFLDIRSPGLGDTAMYLCATSRGDRVNGYTFGSGTRLTVV.